The clone carrying this T cell receptor (beta chain) has just a few counts. The antigen remains unidentified. The CDR3 sequence is 16 residues long. Trimming shortened V by 2 bases and J by 3 bases, and 14 bases separated the two germline ends. The sample originates from a study of T cell repertoires in cytomegalovirus infection. Study overall: Public TCR beta signatures marked donors with CMV infection and the matching HLA.

TCRdb re-analysed the reads in MiXCR, keeping a single row per CDR3 protein. The sample has about 900,000 distinct CDR3 sequences; approximately 31% are singletons. The source of this sequence is a human donor in good health (CMV status not recorded). Some clones in this sample may be carry-over from other donors' samples. The sample here was cultured CD8+ T cells from PBMCs, taken from culture after CMV antigen stimulation. The chain uses TRBV12-3 or TRBV12-4 and TRBJ2-1; D assignment may be TRBD1 or TRBD2 (7 bases each). DNA for the CDR3: TGTGCCAGCAGTTTAACGGCAGGGGGGGGCTACAATGAGCAGTTCTTC. This sequence encodes CASSLTAGGGYNEQFF.